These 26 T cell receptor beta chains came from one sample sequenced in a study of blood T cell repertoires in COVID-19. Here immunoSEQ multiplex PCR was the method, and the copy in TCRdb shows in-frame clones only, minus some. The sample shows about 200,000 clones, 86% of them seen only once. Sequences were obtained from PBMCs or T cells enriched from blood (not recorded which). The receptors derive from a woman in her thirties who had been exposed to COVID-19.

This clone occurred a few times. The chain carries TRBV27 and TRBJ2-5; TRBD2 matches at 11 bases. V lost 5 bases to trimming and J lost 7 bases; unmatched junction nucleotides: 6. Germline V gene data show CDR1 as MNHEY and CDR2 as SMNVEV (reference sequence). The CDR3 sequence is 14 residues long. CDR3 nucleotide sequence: TGTGCCAGCAGTCAAAAGACTAGCGGGGTGACCCAGTACTTC. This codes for CASSQKTSGVTQYF.

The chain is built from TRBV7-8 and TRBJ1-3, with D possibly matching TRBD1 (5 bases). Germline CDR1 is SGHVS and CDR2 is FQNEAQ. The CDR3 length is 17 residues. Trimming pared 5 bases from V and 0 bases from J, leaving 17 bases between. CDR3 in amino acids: CASSVYRTGDSGNTIYF. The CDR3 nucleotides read TGTGCCAGCAGCGTATATCGAACGGGGGACTCTGGAAACACCATATATTTT. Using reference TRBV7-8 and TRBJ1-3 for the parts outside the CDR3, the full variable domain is GAGVSQSPRYKVAKRGQDVALRCDPISGHVSLFWYQQALGQGPEFLTYFQNEAQLDKSGLPSDRFFAERPEGSVSTLKIQRTQQEDSAVYLCASSVYRTGDSGNTIYFGEGSWLTVV.

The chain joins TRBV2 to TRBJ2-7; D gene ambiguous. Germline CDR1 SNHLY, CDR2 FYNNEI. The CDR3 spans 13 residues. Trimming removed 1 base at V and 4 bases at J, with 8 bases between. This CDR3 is CASSEDRGYEQYF. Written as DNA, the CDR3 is TGTGCCAGCAGTGAAGACCGAGGATACGAGCAGTACTTC.

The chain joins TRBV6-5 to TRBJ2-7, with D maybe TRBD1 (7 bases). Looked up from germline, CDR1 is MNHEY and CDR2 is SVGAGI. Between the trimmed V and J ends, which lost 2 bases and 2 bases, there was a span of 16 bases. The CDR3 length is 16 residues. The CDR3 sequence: CASSYGGQGGAYEQYF. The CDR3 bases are TGTGCCAGCAGTTACGGGGGGCAGGGGGGAGCCTACGAGCAGTACTTC.

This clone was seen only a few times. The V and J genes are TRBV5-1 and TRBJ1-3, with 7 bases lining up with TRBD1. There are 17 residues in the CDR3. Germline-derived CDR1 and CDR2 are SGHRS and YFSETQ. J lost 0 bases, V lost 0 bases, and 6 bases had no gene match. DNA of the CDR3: TGCGCCAGCAGCTTGGGGAGAACAGGGGTCTCTGGAAACACCATATATTTT. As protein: CASSLGRTGVSGNTIYF.

The CDR3 here is CASSQSTDTQYF. DNA for the CDR3: TGTGCCAGCAGCCAATCAACAGATACGCAGTATTTT. This rearrangement joins TRBV3-1 (or the pseudogene TRBV3-2) to TRBJ2-3; D remains ambiguous. The V gene lost 2 bases and the J gene lost 3 bases, with 3 bases spanning the gap. The CDR3 consists of 12 residues. Germline CDR1 is LGHDT and CDR2 is YNNKEL (reference sequence).

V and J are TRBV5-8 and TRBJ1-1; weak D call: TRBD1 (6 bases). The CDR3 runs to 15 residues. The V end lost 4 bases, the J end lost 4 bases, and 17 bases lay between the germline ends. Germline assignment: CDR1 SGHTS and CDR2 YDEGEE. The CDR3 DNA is TGTGCCAGCAGCCCCAGACAGGCCTGGAGCACTGAAGCTTTCTTT. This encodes CASSPRQAWSTEAFF. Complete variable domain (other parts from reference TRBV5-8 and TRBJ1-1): EAGVTQSPTHLIKTRGQQATLRCSPISGHTSVYWYQQALGLGLQFLLWYDEGEERNRGNFPPRFSGRQFPNYSSELNVNALELEDSALYLCASSPRQAWSTEAFFGQGTRLTVV.

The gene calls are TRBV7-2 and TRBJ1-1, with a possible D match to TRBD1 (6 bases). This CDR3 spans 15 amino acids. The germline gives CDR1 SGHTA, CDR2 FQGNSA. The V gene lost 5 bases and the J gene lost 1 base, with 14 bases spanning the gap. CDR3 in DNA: TGTGCCAGCAGCCAAACAGGGCTGGCGAACACTGAAGCTTTCTTT. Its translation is CASSQTGLANTEAFF.

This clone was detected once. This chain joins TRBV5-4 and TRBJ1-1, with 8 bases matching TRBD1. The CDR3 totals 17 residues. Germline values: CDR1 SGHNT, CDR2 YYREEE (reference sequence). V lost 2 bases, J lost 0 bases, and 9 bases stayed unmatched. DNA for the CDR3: TGTGCCAGCAGCTTAGGCAGGGGGCGCGGGATGAACACTGAAGCTTTCTTT. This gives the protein CASSLGRGRGMNTEAFF.

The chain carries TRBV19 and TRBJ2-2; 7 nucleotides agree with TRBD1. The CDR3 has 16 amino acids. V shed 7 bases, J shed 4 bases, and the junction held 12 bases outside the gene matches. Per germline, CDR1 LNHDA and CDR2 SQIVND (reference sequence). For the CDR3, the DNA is TGTGCCAGTACCGATCGGGCAGGGGGAAGCACCGGGGAGCTGTTTTTT. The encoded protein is CASTDRAGGSTGELFF.

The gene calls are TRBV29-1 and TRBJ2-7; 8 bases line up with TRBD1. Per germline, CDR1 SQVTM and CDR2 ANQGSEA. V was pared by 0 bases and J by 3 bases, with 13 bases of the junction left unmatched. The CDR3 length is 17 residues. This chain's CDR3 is CSVEEGDPQGAYYEQYF. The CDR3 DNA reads TGCAGCGTTGAAGAAGGGGATCCGCAGGGGGCCTACTACGAGCAGTACTTC.

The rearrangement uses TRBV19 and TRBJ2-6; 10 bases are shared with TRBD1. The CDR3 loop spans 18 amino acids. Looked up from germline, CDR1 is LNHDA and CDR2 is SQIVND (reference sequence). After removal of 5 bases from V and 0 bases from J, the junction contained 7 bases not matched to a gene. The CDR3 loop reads CASSLGGQGPSGANVLTF. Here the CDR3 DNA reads TGTGCCAGTAGTCTCGGGGGACAGGGGCCCTCTGGGGCCAACGTCCTGACTTTC. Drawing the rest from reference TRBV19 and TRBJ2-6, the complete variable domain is DGGITQSPKYLFRKEGQNVTLSCEQNLNHDAMYWYRQDPGQGLRLIYYSQIVNDFQKGDIAEGYSVSREKKESFPLTVTSAQKNPTAFYLCASSLGGQGPSGANVLTFGAGSRLTVL.

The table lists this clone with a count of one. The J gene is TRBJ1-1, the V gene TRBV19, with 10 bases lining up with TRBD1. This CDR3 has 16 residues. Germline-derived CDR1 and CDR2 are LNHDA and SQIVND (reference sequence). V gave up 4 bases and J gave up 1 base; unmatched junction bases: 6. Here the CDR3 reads CASSTHRDRGNTEAFF. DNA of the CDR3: TGTGCCAGTAGTACCCATCGGGACAGGGGGAACACTGAAGCTTTCTTT.

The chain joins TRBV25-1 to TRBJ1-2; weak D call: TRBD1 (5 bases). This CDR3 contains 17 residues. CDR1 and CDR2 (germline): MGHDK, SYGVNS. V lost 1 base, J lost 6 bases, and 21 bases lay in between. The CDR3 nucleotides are TGTGCCAGCAGTGAATCCGGCGAGTCGGGGGAACGTGATGGCTACACCTTC. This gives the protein CASSESGESGERDGYTF.

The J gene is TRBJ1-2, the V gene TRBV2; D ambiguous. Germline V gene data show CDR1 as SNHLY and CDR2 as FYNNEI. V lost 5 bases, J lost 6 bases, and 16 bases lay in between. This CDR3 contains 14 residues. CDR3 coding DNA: TGTGCCAGCAGTCGGGAAGAGGAGGGTGATGGCTACACCTTC. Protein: CASSREEEGDGYTF.

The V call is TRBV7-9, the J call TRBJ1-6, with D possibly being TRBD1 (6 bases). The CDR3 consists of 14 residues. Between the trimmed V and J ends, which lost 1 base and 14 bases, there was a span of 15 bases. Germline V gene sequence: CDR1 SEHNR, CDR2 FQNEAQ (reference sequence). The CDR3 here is CASSLESTGGSLHF. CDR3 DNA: TGTGCCAGCAGCTTAGAAAGTACGGGGGGCTCCCTCCACTTT.

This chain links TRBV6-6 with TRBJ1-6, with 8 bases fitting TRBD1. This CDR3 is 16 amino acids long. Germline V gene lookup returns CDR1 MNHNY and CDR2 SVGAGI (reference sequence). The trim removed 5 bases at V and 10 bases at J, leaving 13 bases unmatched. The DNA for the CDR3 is TGTGCCAGCAGTCGAAGAACCGGGACAGGATTGTCACCCCTCCACTTT. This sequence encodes CASSRRTGTGLSPLHF.

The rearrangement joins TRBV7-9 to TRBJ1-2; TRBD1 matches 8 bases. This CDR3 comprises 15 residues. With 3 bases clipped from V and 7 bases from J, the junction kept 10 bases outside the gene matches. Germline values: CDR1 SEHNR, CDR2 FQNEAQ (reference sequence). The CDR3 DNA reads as TGTGCCAGCAGCTTCACCGGGACAGGTCCCGGTGGCTACACCTTC. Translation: CASSFTGTGPGGYTF. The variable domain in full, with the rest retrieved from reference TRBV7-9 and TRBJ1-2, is DTGVSQNPRHKITKRGQNVTFRCDPISEHNRLYWYRQTLGQGPEFLTYFQNEAQLEKSRLLSDRFSAERPKGSFSTLEIQRTEQGDSAMYLCASSFTGTGPGGYTFGSGTRLTVV.

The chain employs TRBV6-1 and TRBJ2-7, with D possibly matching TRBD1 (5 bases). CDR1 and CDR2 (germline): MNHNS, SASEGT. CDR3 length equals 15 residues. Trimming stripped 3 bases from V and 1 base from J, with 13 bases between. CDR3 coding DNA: TGTGCCAGCAGTGAGGCAGGGTTCCTTTCCTACGAGCAGTACTTC. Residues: CASSEAGFLSYEQYF.

The CDR3 nucleotides are TGTGCCAGCAGCGGATGGGACACGAGCTCCTACAATGAGCAGTTCTTC. Translation gives CASSGWDTSSYNEQFF. The chain uses TRBV9 and TRBJ2-1; D is perhaps TRBD1 (6 bases). The length of the CDR3 is 16 residues. V was shortened by 3 bases and J by 0 bases, with 13 bases between the two germline ends. Germline V gene sequence: CDR1 SGDLS, CDR2 YYNGEE.

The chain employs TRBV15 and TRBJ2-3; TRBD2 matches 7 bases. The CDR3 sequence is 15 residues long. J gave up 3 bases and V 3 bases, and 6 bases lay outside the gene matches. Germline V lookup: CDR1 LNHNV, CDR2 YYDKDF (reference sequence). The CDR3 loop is CATSRGRVGTDTQYF. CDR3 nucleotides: TGTGCCACCAGCAGGGGGAGGGTGGGGACAGATACGCAGTATTTT.

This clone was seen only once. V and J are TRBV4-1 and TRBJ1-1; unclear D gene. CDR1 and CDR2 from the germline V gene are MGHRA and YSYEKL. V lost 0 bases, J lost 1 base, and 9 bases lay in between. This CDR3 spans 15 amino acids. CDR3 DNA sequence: TGCGCCAGCAGCCAAGAGGGAGATCAGAACACTGAAGCTTTCTTT. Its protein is CASSQEGDQNTEAFF.

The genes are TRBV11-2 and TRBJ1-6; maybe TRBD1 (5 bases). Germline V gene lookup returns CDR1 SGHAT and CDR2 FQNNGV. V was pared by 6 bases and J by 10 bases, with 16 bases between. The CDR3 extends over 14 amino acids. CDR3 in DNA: TGTGCCAGCAGTGCCGACAGTTCCGGATCACCCCTCCACTTT. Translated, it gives CASSADSSGSPLHF.

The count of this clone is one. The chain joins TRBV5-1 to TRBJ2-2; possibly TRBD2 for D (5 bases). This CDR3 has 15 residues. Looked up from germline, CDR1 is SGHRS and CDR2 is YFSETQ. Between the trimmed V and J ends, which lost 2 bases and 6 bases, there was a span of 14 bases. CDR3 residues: CASSFELVTAGELFF. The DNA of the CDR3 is TGCGCCAGCAGCTTCGAACTAGTGACTGCCGGGGAGCTGTTTTTT.

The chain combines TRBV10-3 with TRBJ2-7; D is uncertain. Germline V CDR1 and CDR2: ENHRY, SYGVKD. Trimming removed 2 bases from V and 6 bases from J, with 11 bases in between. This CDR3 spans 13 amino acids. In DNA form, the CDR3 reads TGTGCCATCAGTGAGGGCGACTCGCGCGAGCAGTACTTC. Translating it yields CAISEGDSREQYF.

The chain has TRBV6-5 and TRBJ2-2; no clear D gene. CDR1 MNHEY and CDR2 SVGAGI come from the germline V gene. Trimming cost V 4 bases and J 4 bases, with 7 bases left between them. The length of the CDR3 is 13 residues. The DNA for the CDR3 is TGTGCCAGCAGTTCTACCTTCACCGGGGAGCTGTTTTTT. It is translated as CASSSTFTGELFF.